Included here is one TCR beta chain sequence, with context. Antigen: not known. Clones were sequenced by immunoSEQ multiplex PCR, and TCRdb holds only the in-frame ones, with some missing. The sample holds 10,000 to 15,000 clones, roughly three quarters seen once. The data derive from a study of OX40 agonist ivuxolimab in advanced cancers. The study, taken as a whole, reports: The mean number of expanded clones was higher in CD8+ T cells than in CD4+.

Per the germline V gene, CDR1 is LNHDA and CDR2 is SQIVND (reference sequence). The CDR3 loop spans 13 amino acids. V was clipped by 7 bases and J by 8 bases, with 17 bases between them. The specimen comprised CD4+ or CD8+ T cells sorted from blood, sampled in a trial of the OX40 agonist ivuxolimab. The gene calls are TRBV19 and TRBJ1-2; D unclear. The sequence derives from an adult with an advanced solid tumor such as melanoma, head and neck, liver or kidney cancer. In DNA, the CDR3 is TGTGCCAGTACCAATGCTGGGGTCGGAGGCTACACCTTC. Its protein product is CASTNAGVGGYTF.